This T cell receptor beta chain appears in the sequencing data of a study of blood T cell repertoires in COVID-19. In the study overall: The United States, Italy and Spain provided the acute and convalescent COVID-19 samples. Sources were T cells, B-cell-depleted T cells, or PBMCs; the material itself was cDNA or gDNA.

Germline CDR1 and CDR2: KGHSH and LQKENI. This CDR3 is built from 16 residues. J gave up 2 bases and V 6 bases, and 11 bases lay outside the gene matches. As originally analysed: Cell counts per sample came from amplifying reference gene primers. TCRdb's copy holds only in-frame clones and misses some; the assay was immunoSEQ multiplex PCR. V, J and clone size reflect that table, while D and trimming were determined from the DNA. Of a few hundred thousand clones listed, 86% are singletons. The clonotype comes from a woman aged 55 to 70 with COVID-19, enrolled during active disease. The chain has TRBV18 and TRBJ1-2, with 8 positions matching TRBD1. The sample was peripheral blood. The CDR3 DNA is TGTGCCAGCTCTCTTCTAGGGACAGGACCGAACTATGGCTACACCTTC. This sequence encodes CASSLLGTGPNYGYTF.